The source of this T cell receptor beta chain is a study of blood T cell repertoires in COVID-19. Turning to the study itself: Sources were T cells, B-cell-depleted T cells, or PBMCs; the material itself was cDNA or gDNA.

Libraries were prepared by immunoSEQ multiplex PCR; TCRdb keeps only in-frame clonotypes and omits some of them. Of 160,000 or so clones listed, roughly 78% are singletons. The TCR was taken from a woman aged 60 to 75 with COVID-19, enrolled during active disease. The specimen sequenced was peripheral blood.

The CDR3 DNA reads TGTGCCAGTAGTATTGGAAGGATGAGGGAGAACACTGAAGCTTTCTTT. Translation: CASSIGRMRENTEAFF. The chain uses TRBV19 and TRBJ1-1; D unresolved. Germline values: CDR1 LNHDA, CDR2 SQIVND (reference sequence). The V end lost 3 bases, the J end lost 1 base, and 15 bases lay between the germline ends. This CDR3 comprises 16 residues.